This TCR beta chain appears in the sequencing data of a study of neurological immune-mediated disorders. Each CDR3 protein is one row after TCRdb ran MiXCR on the 5' RACE reads. The table records roughly 61,000 distinct CDR3 sequences, 24% of them present only once. Regarding time point: technical triplicate 2. Only one count was recorded for this clonotype. Germline V gene data show CDR1 as DFQATT and CDR2 as SNEGSKA (reference sequence). V was pared by 1 base and J by 2 bases, with 24 bases between. The CDR3 totals 19 residues. The sample was PBMCs. This TCR was recovered from a man aged 55 to 70 with HTLV-1-associated myelopathy (HAM/TSP). J is TRBJ1-5 and V is TRBV20-1; D gene ambiguous. The CDR3 loop reads CSARVGTGWVQVGNQPQHF. DNA of the CDR3: TGCAGTGCTAGAGTCGGTACGGGTTGGGTTCAGGTAGGCAATCAGCCCCAGCATTTT.